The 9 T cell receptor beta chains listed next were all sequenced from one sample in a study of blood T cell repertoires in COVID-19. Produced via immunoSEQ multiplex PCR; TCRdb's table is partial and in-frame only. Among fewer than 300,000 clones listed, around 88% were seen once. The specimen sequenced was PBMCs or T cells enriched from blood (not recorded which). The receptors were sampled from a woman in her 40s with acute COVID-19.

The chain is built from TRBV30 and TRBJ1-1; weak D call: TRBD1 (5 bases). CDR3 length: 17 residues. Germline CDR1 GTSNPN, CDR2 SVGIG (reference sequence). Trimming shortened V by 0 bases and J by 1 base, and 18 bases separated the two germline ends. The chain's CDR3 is CAWSVGEEARGNTEAFF. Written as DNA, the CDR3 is TGTGCCTGGAGTGTAGGGGAGGAGGCGCGGGGGAACACTGAAGCTTTCTTT.

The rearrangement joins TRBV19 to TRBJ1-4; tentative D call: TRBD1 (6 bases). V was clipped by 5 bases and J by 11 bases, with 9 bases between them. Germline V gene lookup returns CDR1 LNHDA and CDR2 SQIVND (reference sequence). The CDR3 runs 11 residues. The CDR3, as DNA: TGTGCCAGTAGTTCGGACAGCAAACTGTTTTTT. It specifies CASSSDSKLFF.

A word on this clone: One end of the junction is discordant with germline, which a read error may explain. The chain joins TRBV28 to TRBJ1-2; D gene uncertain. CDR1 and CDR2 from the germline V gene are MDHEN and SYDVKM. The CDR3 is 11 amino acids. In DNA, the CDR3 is TGTGCCACCAGTACTTACTATGGCTACACCTTC. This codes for CATSTYYGYTF.

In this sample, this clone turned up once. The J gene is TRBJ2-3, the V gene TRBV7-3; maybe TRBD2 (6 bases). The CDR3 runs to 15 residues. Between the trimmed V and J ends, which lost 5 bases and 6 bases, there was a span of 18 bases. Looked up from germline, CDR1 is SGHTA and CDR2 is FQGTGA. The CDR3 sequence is CASSPGTPSLDTQYF. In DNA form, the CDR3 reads TGTGCCAGCAGCCCAGGGACTCCCAGCCTCGATACGCAGTATTTT.

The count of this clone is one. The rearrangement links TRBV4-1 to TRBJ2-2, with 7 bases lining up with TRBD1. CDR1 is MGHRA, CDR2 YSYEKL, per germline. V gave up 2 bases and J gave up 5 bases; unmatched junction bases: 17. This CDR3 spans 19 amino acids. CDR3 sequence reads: CASSQLGQAYNRNTGELFF. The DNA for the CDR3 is TGCGCCAGCAGCCAACTAGGACAGGCTTACAACCGAAATACCGGGGAGCTGTTTTTT.

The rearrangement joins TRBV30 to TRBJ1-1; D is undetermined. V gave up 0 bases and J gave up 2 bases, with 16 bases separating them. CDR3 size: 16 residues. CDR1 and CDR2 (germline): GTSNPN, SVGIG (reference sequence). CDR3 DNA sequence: TGTGCCTGGAGTGTACTTGGGGAGGTATATAACACTGAAGCTTTCTTT. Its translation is CAWSVLGEVYNTEAFF.

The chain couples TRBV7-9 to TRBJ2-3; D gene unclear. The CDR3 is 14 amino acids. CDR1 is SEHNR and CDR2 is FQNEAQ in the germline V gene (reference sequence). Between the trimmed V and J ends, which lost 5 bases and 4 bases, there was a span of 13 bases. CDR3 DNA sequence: TGTGCCAGCAGCACTCCGTTCTTGTCAGATACGCAGTATTTT. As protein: CASSTPFLSDTQYF.

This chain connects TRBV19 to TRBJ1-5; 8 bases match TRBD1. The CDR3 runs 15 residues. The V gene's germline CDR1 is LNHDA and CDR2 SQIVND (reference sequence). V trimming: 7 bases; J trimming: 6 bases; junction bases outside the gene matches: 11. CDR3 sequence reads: CASTLDRDYSQPQHF. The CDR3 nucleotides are TGTGCCAGTACTTTGGACAGGGATTATAGTCAGCCCCAGCATTTT.

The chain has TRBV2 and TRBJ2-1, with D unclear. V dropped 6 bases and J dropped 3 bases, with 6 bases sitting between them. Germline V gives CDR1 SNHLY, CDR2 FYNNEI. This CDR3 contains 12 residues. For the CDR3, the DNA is TGTGCCAGCAGGAGCTACTACAATGAGCAGTTCTTC. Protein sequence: CASRSYYNEQFF.